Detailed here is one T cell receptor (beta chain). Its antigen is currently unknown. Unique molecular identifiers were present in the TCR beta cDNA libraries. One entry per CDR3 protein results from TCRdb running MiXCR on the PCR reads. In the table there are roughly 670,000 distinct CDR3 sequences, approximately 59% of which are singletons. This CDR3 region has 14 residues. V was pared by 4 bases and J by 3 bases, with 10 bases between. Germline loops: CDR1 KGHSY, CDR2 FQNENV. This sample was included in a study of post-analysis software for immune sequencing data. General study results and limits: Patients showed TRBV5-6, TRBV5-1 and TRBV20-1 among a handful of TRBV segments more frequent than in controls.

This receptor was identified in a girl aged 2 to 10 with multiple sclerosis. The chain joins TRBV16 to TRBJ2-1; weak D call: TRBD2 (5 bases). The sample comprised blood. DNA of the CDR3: TGTGCCAGCAGCCTGTGGACTGACTACAATGAGCAGTTCTTC. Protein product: CASSLWTDYNEQFF.